These 17 T cell receptor beta chains were all obtained from the same sample, sequenced in a study of T cell responses to AZD1222 COVID-19 vaccine. Using immunoSEQ multiplex PCR, the repertoire was profiled, and TCRdb retains in-frame clones only, with some absent. The table lists approximately 140,000 clones, around 93% of them singletons. The sample was peripheral blood, taken on day 0 of AZD1222 vaccination. Every receptor here comes from an adult in good health.

This sequence joins TRBV15 and TRBJ2-1; D might be TRBD1 (6 bases). Per the germline V gene, CDR1 is LNHNV and CDR2 is YYDKDF (reference sequence). V was clipped by 4 bases and J by 1 base, with 14 bases between them. The CDR3 contains 16 residues. CDR3 sequence: CATSTGTPRSYNEQFF. In DNA form, the CDR3 reads TGTGCCACCAGCACTGGGACACCTCGTTCCTACAATGAGCAGTTCTTC.

The table lists this clone with a count of one. V usage is TRBV11-3 and J usage is TRBJ1-2, with TRBD1 identical over 10 bases. The J segment lost 8 bases and the V segment lost 5 bases, leaving 11 bases of the junction unmatched. Per germline, CDR1 SGHNT and CDR2 YENEEA. This CDR3 has 15 residues. The DNA for the CDR3 is TGTGCCAGCAGCCCTCGGGACAGGGGAAGTGAGGGCTACACCTTC. Protein sequence: CASSPRDRGSEGYTF.

V gene TRBV7-8 combines with J gene TRBJ1-5, with 11 nucleotides matching TRBD1. The junction had 3 bases not matched to a gene; V was cut back by 1 base and J by 4 bases. This CDR3 is 16 amino acids long. From germline, CDR1 is SGHVS and CDR2 FQNEAQ. CDR3 residues: CASSLGGTGGNQPQHF. As DNA, the CDR3 is TGTGCCAGCAGCTTAGGGGGGACAGGGGGTAATCAGCCCCAGCATTTT.

The DNA of the CDR3 is TGTGCCAGTAGTATGACAGCTTATAGCAATCAGCCCCAGCATTTT. The encoded protein is CASSMTAYSNQPQHF. This chain uses TRBV19 with TRBJ1-5, with a possible D match to TRBD1 (5 bases). This CDR3 has 15 residues. V lost 3 bases and J lost 0, with 9 bases in between. Germline-derived CDR1 and CDR2 are LNHDA and SQIVND (reference sequence).

This rearrangement joins TRBV15 to TRBJ1-2, with no clear D. CDR3 size: 13 residues. Germline loops: CDR1 LNHNV, CDR2 YYDKDF (reference sequence). The V and J ends lost 3 bases and 2 bases respectively, with 7 bases between them. The CDR3 sequence: CATSSGRNYGYTF. For the CDR3, the DNA is TGTGCCACCAGCAGCGGACGGAACTATGGCTACACCTTC.

The V gene is TRBV6-1, the J gene TRBJ1-4, with D possibly TRBD1 on 5 matching bases. CDR3 length: 15 amino acids. From germline, CDR1 is MNHNS and CDR2 SASEGT. V was trimmed by 0 bases and J by 8 bases, leaving 13 bases between them. The CDR3: CASSEAGGAVEKLFF. The CDR3 nucleotides are TGTGCCAGCAGTGAAGCGGGGGGAGCGGTCGAAAAACTGTTTTTT.

The J gene is TRBJ1-1, the V gene TRBV5-1, with D maybe TRBD1 (5 bases). V was cut by 4 bases and J by 6 bases, with 13 bases left in between. The CDR3 spans 13 residues. The germline CDR1 and CDR2 sequences are SGHRS and YFSETQ. In DNA form, the CDR3 reads TGCGCCAGCAGCGGGAGGGGTTCCGCTGAAGCTTTCTTT. It is translated as CASSGRGSAEAFF.

The CDR3 loop reads CASSAKTNIATGELFF. The CDR3 DNA sequence: TGCGCCAGCAGTGCTAAGACGAATATCGCCACCGGGGAGCTGTTTTTT. The J gene is TRBJ2-2, the V gene TRBV10-1, with D unclear. Germline V gene sequence: CDR1 WNHNN, CDR2 SYGVQD (reference sequence). V shed 4 bases and J shed 4 bases, with 16 bases lying between them. This CDR3 has 16 residues.

V and J are TRBV7-8 and TRBJ1-4; D is undetermined. Per germline, CDR1 SGHVS and CDR2 FQNEAQ. The CDR3 spans 13 residues. V was shortened by 1 base and J by 8 bases, with 8 bases between the two germline ends. CDR3 sequence: CASSLDTMEKLFF. CDR3 bases: TGTGCCAGCAGCTTAGATACCATGGAAAAACTGTTTTTT.

The chain couples TRBV6-6 to TRBJ1-2, with D perhaps TRBD1 (5 bases). Germline lookup yields CDR1 MNHNY and CDR2 SVGAGI (reference sequence). Trimming left V 5 bases short and J 3 bases short, with 19 bases between. This CDR3 is built from 16 residues. CDR3 DNA sequence: TGTGCCAGCAGTCTTGGAATCGGGGCCGAAGACTATGGCTACACCTTC. Protein sequence: CASSLGIGAEDYGYTF.

The chain uses TRBV7-9 and TRBJ2-4; D unclear. This CDR3 spans 17 amino acids. With 1 base removed from V and 0 bases from J, the gap between germline ends came to 13 bases. Germline CDR1 reads SEHNR; CDR2 reads FQNEAQ (reference sequence). In DNA form, the CDR3 reads TGTGCCAGCAGCTTAGGTTCCGCGGACCTAGCCAAAAACATTCAGTACTTC. This encodes CASSLGSADLAKNIQYF.

V and J are TRBV7-6 and TRBJ2-1; possibly TRBD2 for D (6 bases). Germline CDR1 reads SGHVS; CDR2 reads FNYEAQ. Between the trimmed V and J ends, which lost 3 bases and 3 bases, there was a span of 15 bases. This CDR3 contains 16 residues. The CDR3 DNA follows: TGTGCCAGCAGCTTCTCGCGGGAACCCTTCTACAATGAGCAGTTCTTC. Encoded protein: CASSFSREPFYNEQFF.

This clone was counted once. This chain uses TRBV7-8 with TRBJ1-4; 7 bases match TRBD1. Germline V gene data show CDR1 as SGHVS and CDR2 as FQNEAQ. This CDR3 has 15 amino acids. V gave up 4 bases and J gave up 8 bases; unmatched junction bases: 10. The CDR3, as DNA: TGTGCCAGCAGCTCCGACAGGGTACTAAAGGAAAAACTGTTTTTT. Translating gives CASSSDRVLKEKLFF.

The V gene is TRBV7-9, the J gene TRBJ2-1; 7 bases line up with TRBD1. This CDR3 region has 13 residues. Trimming at V came to 7 bases and at J to 8 bases, leaving 8 bases not matched to a gene. Per the germline V gene, CDR1 is SEHNR and CDR2 is FQNEAQ (reference sequence). The CDR3 here is CASIRQGNYEQFF. CDR3 DNA: TGTGCCAGCATCCGACAGGGTAACTATGAGCAGTTCTTC. The full variable domain, rest sourced from reference TRBV7-9 and TRBJ2-1, is DTGVSQNPRHKITKRGQNVTFRCDPISEHNRLYWYRQTLGQGPEFLTYFQNEAQLEKSRLLSDRFSAERPKGSFSTLEIQRTEQGDSAMYLCASIRQGNYEQFFGPGTRLTVL.

Details on this clone: Different DNA sequences within this sample yield the same CDR3. The chain is built from TRBV20-1 and TRBJ1-2; no clear D. This CDR3 has 11 residues. Trimming pared 3 bases from V and 8 bases from J, leaving 10 bases between. Germline-derived CDR1 and CDR2 are DFQATT and SNEGSKA (reference sequence). CDR3 sequence (DNA): TGCAGTGCTAGGTCGGTTTACGGCTACACCTTC. It translates to CSARSVYGYTF.

The chain carries TRBV11-2 and TRBJ2-1; 9 positions match TRBD2. The CDR3 has 15 amino acids. Germline V lookup: CDR1 SGHAT, CDR2 FQNNGV. The V and J ends lost 1 base and 7 bases, in that order; junction bases with no gene match: 5. CDR3 residues: CASSLAAGGTNEQFF. In DNA form, the CDR3 reads TGTGCCAGCAGCTTAGCCGCGGGAGGGACGAATGAGCAGTTCTTC.

This sequence joins TRBV14 and TRBJ2-1; 9 nucleotides align to TRBD2. This CDR3 comprises 15 residues. V shed 4 bases, J shed 1 base, and the junction held 2 bases outside the gene matches. Germline loops: CDR1 SGHDN, CDR2 FVKESK. The CDR3 loop is CASSLLAGSYNEQFF. The CDR3 DNA reads TGTGCCAGCAGCCTCCTAGCGGGGTCCTACAATGAGCAGTTCTTC.